Reported below is one T cell receptor beta chain. An end of the junction does not agree with germline; a read error may underlie this. CDR3 length: 14 residues. Germline V gene lookup returns CDR1 SSHAT and CDR2 FNYEAQ (reference sequence). This record comes from a study of blood T cell repertoires in COVID-19. Study as a whole: Sites in the United States, Italy and Spain provided acute and convalescent COVID-19 samples. Sources were T cells, B-cell-depleted T cells, or PBMCs; the material itself was cDNA or gDNA.

Per the original methods: For nucleated cells, counts were estimated from reference gene primer amplification. Sequencing was performed with immunoSEQ multiplex PCR; in TCRdb, only in-frame clones are kept and a portion is missing. The D gene and trimming were derived from the DNA, and the V and J assignments and clone size from that table. Here the sample spans about 250,000 clones, 85% to 90% being singletons. The material sequenced was peripheral blood. This sequence originates from a man aged 80 or over with acute or convalescent COVID-19. J is TRBJ1-4 and V is TRBV7-7; no reliable D call. CDR3 coding DNA: TGTGCTAGCAGCTTAGACACCGGTCCAGGAAAACTGTTTTTT. Translating it yields CASSLDTGPGKLFF.